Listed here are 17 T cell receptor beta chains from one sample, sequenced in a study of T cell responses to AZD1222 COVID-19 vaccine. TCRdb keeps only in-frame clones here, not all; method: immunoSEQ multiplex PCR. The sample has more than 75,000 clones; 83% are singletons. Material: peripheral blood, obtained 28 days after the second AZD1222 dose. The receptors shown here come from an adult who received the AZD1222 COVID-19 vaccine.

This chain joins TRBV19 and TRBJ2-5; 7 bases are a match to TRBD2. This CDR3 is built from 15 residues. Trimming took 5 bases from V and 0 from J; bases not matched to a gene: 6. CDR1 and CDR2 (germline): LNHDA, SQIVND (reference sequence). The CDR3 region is CASSRSLADQETQYF. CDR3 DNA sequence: TGTGCCAGTAGTCGCAGTCTAGCGGACCAAGAGACCCAGTACTTC.

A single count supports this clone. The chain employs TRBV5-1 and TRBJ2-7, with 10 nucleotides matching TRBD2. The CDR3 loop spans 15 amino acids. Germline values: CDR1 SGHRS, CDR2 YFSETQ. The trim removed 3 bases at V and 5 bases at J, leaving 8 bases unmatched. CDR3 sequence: CASSSSLAGANEQYF. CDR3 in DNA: TGCGCCAGCAGCTCGTCGCTAGCGGGAGCAAACGAGCAGTACTTC. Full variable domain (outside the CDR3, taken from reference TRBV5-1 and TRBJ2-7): KAGVTQTPRYLIKTRGQQVTLSCSPISGHRSVSWYQQTPGQGLQFLFEYFSETQRNKGNFPGRFSGRQFSNSRSEMNVSTLELGDSALYLCASSSSLAGANEQYFGPGTRLTVT.

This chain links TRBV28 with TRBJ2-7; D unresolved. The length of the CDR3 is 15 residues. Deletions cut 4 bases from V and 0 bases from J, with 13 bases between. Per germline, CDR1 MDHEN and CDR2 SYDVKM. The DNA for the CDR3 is TGTGCCAGCAGTTCAAACGGACGCAGCTCCTACGAGCAGTACTTC. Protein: CASSSNGRSSYEQYF.

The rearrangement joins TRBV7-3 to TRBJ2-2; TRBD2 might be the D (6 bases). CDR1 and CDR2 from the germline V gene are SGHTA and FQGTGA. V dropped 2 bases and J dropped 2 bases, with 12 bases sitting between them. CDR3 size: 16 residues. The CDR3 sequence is CASSLHPRDNTGELFF. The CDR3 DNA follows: TGTGCCAGCAGCTTACATCCGCGGGATAACACCGGGGAGCTGTTTTTT.

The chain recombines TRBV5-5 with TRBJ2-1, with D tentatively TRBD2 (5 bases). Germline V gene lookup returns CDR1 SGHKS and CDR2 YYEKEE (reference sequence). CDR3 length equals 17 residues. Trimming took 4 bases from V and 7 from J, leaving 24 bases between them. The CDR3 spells CASSQTPTRGVNNEQFF. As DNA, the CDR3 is TGTGCCAGCAGCCAAACACCCACTAGAGGCGTAAATAATGAGCAGTTCTTC.

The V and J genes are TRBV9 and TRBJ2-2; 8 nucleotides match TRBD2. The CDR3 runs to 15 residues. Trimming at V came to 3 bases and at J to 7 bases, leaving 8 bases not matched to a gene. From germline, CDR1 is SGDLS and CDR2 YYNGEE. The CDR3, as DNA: TGTGCCAGCAGCGGAACAGCGGGAGCGGGCGGGGAGCTGTTTTTT. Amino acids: CASSGTAGAGGELFF.

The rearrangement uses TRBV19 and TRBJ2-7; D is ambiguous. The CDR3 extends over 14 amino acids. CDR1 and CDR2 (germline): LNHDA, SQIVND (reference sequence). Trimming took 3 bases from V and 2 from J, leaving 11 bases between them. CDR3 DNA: TGTGCCAGTAGTATGGTCGGCACCGCCTACGAGCAGTACTTC. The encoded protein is CASSMVGTAYEQYF.

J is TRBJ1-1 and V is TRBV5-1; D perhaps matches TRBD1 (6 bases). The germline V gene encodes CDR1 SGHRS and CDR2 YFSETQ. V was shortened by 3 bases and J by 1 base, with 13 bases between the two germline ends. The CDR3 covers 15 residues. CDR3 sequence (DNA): TGCGCCAGCAGCTGGCGGGACAACCCGAACACTGAAGCTTTCTTT. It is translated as CASSWRDNPNTEAFF.

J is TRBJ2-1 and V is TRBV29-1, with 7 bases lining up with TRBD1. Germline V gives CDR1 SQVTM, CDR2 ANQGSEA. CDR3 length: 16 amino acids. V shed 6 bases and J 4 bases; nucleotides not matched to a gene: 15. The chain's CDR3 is CSVPNPGTALYNEQFF. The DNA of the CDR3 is TGCAGCGTCCCAAACCCCGGGACAGCTTTATACAATGAGCAGTTCTTC.

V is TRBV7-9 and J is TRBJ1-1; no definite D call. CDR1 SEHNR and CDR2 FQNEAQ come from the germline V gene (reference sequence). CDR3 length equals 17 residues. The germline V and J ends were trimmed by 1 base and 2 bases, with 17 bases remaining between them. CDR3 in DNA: TGTGCCAGCAGCTTAGTTGGGGAGGGCTCAAGAAACACTGAAGCTTTCTTT. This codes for CASSLVGEGSRNTEAFF.

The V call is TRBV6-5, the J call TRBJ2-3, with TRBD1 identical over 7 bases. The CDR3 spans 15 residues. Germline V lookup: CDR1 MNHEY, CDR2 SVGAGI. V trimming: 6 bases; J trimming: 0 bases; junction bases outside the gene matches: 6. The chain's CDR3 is CASSGRGLSTDTQYF. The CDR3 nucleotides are TGTGCCAGCAGCGGAAGGGGGCTTAGCACAGATACGCAGTATTTT.

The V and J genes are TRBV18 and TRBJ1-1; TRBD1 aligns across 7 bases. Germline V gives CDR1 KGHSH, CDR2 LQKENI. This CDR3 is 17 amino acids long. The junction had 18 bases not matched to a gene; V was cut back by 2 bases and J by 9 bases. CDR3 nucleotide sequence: TGTGCCAGCTCACCAGGGACAGCAGCACCCCGATTCTTACAAGCTTTCTTT. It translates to CASSPGTAAPRFLQAFF.

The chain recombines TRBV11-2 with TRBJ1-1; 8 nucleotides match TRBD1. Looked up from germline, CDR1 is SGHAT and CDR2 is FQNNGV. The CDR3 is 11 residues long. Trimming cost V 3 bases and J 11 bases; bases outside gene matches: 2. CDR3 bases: TGTGCCAGCAGCTTGGACAGGGCGGCTTTCTTT. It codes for CASSLDRAAFF.

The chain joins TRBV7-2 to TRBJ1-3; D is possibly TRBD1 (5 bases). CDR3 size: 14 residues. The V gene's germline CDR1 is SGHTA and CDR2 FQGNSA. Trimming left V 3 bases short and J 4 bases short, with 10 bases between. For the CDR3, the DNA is TGTGCCAGCAGCTTTGGGGGATACGGAAACACCATATATTTT. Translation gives CASSFGGYGNTIYF. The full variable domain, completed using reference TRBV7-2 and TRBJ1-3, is GAGVSQSPSNKVTEKGKDVELRCDPISGHTALYWYRQSLGQGLEFLIYFQGNSAPDKSGLPSDRFSAERTGGSVSTLTIQRTQQEDSAVYLCASSFGGYGNTIYFGEGSWLTVV.

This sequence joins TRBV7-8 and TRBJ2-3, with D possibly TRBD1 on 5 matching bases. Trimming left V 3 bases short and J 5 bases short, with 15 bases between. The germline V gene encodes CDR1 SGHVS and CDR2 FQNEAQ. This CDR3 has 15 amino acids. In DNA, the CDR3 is TGTGCCAGCAGCTTCTCTGACACGGACATAGATACGCAGTATTTT. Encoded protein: CASSFSDTDIDTQYF.

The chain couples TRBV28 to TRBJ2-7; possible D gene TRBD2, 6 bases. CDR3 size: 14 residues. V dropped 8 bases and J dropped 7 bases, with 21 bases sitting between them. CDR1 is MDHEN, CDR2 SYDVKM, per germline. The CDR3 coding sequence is TGTGCCAGCCTAGAGAACGGGAGCAGTCGAGAGCAGTACTTC. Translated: CASLENGSSREQYF.

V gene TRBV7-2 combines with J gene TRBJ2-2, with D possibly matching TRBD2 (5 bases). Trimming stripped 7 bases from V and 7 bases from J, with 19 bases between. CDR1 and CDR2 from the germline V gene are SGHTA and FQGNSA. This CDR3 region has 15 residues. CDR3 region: CASTRPGGGHGELFF. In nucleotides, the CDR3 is TGTGCCAGCACCCGGCCTGGCGGCGGGCACGGGGAGCTGTTTTTT.